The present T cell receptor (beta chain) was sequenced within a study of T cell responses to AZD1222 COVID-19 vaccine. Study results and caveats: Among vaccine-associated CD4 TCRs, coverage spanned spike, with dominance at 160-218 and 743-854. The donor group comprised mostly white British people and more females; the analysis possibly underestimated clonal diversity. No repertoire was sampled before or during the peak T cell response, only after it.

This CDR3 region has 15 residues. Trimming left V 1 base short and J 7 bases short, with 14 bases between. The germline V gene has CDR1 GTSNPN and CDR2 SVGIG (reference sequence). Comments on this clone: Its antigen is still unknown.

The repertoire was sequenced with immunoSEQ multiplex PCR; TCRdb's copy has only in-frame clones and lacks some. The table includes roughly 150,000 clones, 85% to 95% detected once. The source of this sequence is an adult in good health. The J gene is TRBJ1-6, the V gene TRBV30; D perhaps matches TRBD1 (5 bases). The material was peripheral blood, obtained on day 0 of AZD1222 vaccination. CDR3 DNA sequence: TGTGCCTGGAGTGGGGCAGGGCTAGGGAATTCACCCCTCCACTTT. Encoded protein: CAWSGAGLGNSPLHF.